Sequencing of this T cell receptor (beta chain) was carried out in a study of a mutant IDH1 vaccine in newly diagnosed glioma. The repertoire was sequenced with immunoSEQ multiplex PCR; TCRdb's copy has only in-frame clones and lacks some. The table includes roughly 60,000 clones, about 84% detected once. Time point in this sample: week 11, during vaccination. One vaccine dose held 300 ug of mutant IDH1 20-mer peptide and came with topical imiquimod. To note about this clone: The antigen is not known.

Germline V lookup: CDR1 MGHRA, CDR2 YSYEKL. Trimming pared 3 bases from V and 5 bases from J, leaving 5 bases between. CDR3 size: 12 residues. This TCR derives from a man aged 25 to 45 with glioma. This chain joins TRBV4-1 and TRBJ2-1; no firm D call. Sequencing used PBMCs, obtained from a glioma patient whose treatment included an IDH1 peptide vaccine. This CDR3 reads CASSQGDNEQFF. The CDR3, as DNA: TGCGCCAGCAGCCAGGGTGACAATGAGCAGTTCTTC.